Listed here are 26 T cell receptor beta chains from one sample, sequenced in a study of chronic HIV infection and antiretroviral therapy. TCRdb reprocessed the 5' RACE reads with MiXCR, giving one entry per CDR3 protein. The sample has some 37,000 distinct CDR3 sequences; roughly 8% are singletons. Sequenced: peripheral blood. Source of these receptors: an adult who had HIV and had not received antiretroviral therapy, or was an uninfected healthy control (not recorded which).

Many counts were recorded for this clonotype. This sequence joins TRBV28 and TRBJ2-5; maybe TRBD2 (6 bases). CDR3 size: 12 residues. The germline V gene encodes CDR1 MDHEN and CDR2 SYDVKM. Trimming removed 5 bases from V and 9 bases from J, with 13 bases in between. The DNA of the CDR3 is TGTGCCAGCAGTCCCAGACTAGAACCCCAGTACTTC. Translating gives CASSPRLEPQYF.

CDR3 amino acids: CASTPTDTQYF. CDR3 nucleotides: TGTGCCAGCACCCCCACAGATACGCAGTATTTT. The chain recombines TRBV12-3 or TRBV12-4 with TRBJ2-3; no clear D. This CDR3 spans 11 amino acids. Trimming shortened V by 7 bases and J by 2 bases, and 4 bases separated the two germline ends.

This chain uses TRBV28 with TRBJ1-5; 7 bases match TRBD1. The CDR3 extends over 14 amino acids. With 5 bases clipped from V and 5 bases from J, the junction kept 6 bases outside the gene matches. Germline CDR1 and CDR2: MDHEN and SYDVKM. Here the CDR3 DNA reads TGTGCCAGCAGTCCCAGACAGGGCTATCAGCCCCAGCATTTT. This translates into CASSPRQGYQPQHF.

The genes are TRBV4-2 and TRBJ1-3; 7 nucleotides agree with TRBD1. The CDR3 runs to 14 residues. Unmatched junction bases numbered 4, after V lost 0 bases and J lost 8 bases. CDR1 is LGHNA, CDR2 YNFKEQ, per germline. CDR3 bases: TGTGCCAGCAGCCAAGAAGGGGGCGAAGACACCATATATTTT. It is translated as CASSQEGGEDTIYF.

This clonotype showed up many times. Here the CDR3 reads CASSLTGTNIQYF. The CDR3, as DNA: TGTGCCAGCAGTTTAACAGGGACGAACATTCAGTACTTC. The chain couples TRBV28 to TRBJ2-4; tentatively, D is TRBD1 (6 bases). The germline V gene encodes CDR1 MDHEN and CDR2 SYDVKM. Deletions cut 2 bases from V and 7 bases from J, with 9 bases between. CDR3 length: 13 amino acids.

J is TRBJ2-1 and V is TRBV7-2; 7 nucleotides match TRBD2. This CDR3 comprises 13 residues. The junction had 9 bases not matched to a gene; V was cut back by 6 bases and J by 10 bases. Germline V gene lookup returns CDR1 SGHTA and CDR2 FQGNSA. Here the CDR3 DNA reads TGTGCCAGCAGTGCGGGAGCCGACGACGAGCAGTTCTTC. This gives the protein CASSAGADDEQFF.

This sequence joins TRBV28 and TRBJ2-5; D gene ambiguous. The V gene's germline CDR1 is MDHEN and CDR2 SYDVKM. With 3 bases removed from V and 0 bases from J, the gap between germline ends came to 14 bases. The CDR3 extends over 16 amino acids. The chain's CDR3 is CASSLPPGEYQETQYF. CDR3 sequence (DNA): TGTGCCAGCAGTTTGCCCCCCGGCGAGTACCAAGAGACCCAGTACTTC. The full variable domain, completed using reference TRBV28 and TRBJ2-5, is DVKVTQSSRYLVKRTGEKVFLECVQDMDHENMFWYRQDPGLGLRLIYFSYDVKMKEKGDIPEGYSVSREKKERFSLILESASTNQTSMYLCASSLPPGEYQETQYFGPGTRLLVL.

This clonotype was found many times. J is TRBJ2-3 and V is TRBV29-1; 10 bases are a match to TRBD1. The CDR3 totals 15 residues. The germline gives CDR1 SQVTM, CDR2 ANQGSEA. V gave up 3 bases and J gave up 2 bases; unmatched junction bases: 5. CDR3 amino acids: CSVDGTGANTDTQYF. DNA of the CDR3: TGCAGCGTTGATGGGACAGGGGCAAACACAGATACGCAGTATTTT.

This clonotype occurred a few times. CDR3 sequence reads: CASSLWAGSNYEQYF. CDR3 bases: TGTGCCAGCAGTTTATGGGCAGGGTCGAACTACGAGCAGTACTTC. The chain recombines TRBV28 with TRBJ2-7; D perhaps matches TRBD1 (5 bases). Germline CDR1 is MDHEN and CDR2 is SYDVKM. This CDR3 contains 15 residues. The V and J ends lost 0 bases and 3 bases respectively, with 12 bases between them.

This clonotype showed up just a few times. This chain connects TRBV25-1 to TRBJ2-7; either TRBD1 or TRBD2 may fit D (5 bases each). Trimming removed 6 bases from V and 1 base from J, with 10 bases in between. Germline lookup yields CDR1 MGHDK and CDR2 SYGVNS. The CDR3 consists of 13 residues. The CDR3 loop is CASRRGRSYEQYF. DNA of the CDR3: TGTGCCAGCAGGAGGGGAAGATCCTACGAGCAGTACTTC.

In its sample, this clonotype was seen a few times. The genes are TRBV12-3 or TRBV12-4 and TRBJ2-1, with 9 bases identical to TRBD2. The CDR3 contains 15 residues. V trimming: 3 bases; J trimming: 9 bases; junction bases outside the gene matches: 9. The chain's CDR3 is CASSLNGGRGGEQFF. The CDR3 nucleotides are TGTGCCAGCAGTTTGAACGGCGGGAGGGGAGGTGAGCAGTTCTTC.

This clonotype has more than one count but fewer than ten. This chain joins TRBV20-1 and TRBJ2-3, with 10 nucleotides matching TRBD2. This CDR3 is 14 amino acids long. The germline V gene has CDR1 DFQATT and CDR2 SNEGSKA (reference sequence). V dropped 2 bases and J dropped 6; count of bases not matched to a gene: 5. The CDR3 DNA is TGCAGTGCTAGATCACTAGCGGGATCGGATACGCAGTATTTT. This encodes CSARSLAGSDTQYF.

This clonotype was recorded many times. This CDR3 is CASSPSKWGSYWETQYF. The CDR3 DNA sequence: TGTGCCAGCAGCCCCTCGAAGTGGGGAAGTTACTGGGAGACCCAGTACTTC. The rearrangement uses TRBV28 and TRBJ2-5; D gene unclear. The CDR3 extends over 17 amino acids. Trimming took off 6 bases at V and 5 bases at J, with 25 bases between the two ends. From germline, CDR1 is MDHEN and CDR2 SYDVKM.

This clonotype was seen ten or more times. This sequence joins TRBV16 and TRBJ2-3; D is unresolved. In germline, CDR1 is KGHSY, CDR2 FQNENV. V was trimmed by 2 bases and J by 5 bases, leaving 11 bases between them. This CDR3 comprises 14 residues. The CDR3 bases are TGTGCCAGCAGCCAAGGTGTGTCTCGAGATACGCAGTATTTT. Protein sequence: CASSQGVSRDTQYF.

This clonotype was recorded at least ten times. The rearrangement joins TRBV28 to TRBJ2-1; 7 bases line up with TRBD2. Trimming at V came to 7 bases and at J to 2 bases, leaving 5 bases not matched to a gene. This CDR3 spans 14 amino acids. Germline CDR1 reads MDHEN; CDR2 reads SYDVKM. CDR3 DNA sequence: TGTGCCAGCACCCGGCTAGCGGCCTACAATGAGCAGTTCTTC. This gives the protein CASTRLAAYNEQFF. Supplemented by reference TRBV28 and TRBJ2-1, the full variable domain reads DVKVTQSSRYLVKRTGEKVFLECVQDMDHENMFWYRQDPGLGLRLIYFSYDVKMKEKGDIPEGYSVSREKKERFSLILESASTNQTSMYLCASTRLAAYNEQFFGPGTRLTVL.

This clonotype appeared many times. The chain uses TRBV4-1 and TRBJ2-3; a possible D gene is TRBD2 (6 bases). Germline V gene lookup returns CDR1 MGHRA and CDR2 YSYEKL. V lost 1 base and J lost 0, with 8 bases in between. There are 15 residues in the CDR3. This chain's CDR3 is CASSQGTISTDTQYF. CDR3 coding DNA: TGCGCCAGCAGCCAAGGGACTATTAGCACAGATACGCAGTATTTT.

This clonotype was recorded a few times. In DNA, the CDR3 is TGTGCCACCAGCAGGGAAGATCGCAATCAGCCCCAGCATTTT. This sequence encodes CATSREDRNQPQHF. The V gene is TRBV10-3, the J gene TRBJ1-5, with a tentative D call TRBD1 (5 bases). This CDR3 region has 14 residues. V lost 10 bases, J lost 2 bases, and 15 bases lay in between. Germline values: CDR1 ENHRY, CDR2 SYGVKD.

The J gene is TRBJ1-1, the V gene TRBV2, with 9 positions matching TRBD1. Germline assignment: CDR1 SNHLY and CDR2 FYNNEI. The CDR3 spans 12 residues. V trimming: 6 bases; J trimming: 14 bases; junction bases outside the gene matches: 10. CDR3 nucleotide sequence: TGTGCCAGCAGCTTCGCCGGGACAGGGCCCTTCTTT. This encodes CASSFAGTGPFF.

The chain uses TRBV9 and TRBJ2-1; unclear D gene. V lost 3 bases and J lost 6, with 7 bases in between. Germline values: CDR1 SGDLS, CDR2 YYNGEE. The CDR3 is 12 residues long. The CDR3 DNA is TGTGCCAGCAGCGCTATAAGCAATGAGCAGTTCTTC. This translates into CASSAISNEQFF. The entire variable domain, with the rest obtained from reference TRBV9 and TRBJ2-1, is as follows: DSGVTQTPKHLITATGQRVTLRCSPRSGDLSVYWYQQSLDQGLQFLIQYYNGEERAKGNILERFSAQQFPDLHSELNLSSLELGDSALYFCASSAISNEQFFGPGTRLTVL.

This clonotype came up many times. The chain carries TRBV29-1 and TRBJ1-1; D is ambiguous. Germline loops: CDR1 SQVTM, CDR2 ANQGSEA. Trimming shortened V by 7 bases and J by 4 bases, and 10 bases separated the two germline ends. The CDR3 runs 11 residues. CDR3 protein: CSGNLGTEAFF. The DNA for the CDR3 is TGCAGCGGCAATCTCGGCACTGAAGCTTTCTTT.

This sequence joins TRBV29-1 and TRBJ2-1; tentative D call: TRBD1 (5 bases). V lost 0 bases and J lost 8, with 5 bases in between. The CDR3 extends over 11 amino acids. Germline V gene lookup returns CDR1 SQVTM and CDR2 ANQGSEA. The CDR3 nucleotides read TGCAGCGTTGAAGACAGGGATGAGCAGTTCTTC. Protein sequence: CSVEDRDEQFF.

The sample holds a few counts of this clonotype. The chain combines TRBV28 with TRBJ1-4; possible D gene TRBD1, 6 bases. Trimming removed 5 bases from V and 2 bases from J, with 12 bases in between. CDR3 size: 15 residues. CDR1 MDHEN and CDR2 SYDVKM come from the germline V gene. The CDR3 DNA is TGTGCCAGCAGTCCGCGAGACAGGACTAATGAAAAACTGTTTTTT. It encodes CASSPRDRTNEKLFF.

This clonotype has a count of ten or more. In DNA, the CDR3 is TGTGCCTGGAGTCCCCCCCCGAGACTAGCGCTCACCTACGAGCAGTACTTC. It yields the protein CAWSPPPRLALTYEQYF. The chain couples TRBV30 to TRBJ2-7; 8 bases map to TRBD2. Looked up from germline, CDR1 is GTSNPN and CDR2 is SVGIG (reference sequence). The CDR3 is made up of 17 amino acids. J was trimmed by 2 bases and V by 2 bases; bases with no gene match: 14.

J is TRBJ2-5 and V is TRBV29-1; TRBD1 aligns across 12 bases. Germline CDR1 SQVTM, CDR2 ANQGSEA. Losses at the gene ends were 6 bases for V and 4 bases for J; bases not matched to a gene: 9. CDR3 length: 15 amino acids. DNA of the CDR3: TGCAGCGTAGATAGGGGACAGGGGGCCAGAGAGACCCAGTACTTC. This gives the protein CSVDRGQGARETQYF.

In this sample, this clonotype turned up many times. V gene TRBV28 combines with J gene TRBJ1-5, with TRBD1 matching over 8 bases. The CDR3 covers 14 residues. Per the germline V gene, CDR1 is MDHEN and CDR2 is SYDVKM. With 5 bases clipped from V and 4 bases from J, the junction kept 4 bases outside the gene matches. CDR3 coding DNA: TGTGCCAGCAGTACAGGGGGTCCTAATCAGCCCCAGCATTTT. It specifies CASSTGGPNQPQHF.

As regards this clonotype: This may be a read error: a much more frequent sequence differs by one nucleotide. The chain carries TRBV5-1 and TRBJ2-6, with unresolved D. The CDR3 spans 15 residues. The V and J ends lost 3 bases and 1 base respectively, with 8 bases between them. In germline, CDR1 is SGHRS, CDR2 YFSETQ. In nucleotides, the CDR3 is TGCGCCAGCAGCTCGTACTTATCTGGGGCCAACGTCCTGACTTTC. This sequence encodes CASSSYLSGANVLTF.